Sequencing of this T cell receptor (beta chain) was carried out in a study of blood T cell repertoires in COVID-19. Study-wide background: Samples representing acute and convalescent COVID-19 were sourced from the United States, Italy and Spain.

Sequencing used immunoSEQ multiplex PCR; TCRdb keeps in-frame clones, though not all of them. Altogether 55,000 to 70,000 clones are present, around 90% being singletons, with the ten largest covering approximately 5%. Germline CDR1 reads SGHVS; CDR2 reads FQNEAQ. V was trimmed by 4 bases and J by 7 bases, leaving 13 bases between them. The CDR3 has 13 residues. V is TRBV7-8 and J is TRBJ1-1, with no clear D. The clonotype originates from a human donor in a cohort sampled during active COVID-19. The sequenced material came from peripheral blood. The CDR3 DNA follows: TGTGCCAGCAGCTCAAGCAGCAGGTTTGAAGCTTTCTTT. Translated, it gives CASSSSSRFEAFF.